What follows is one T cell receptor beta chain and its context. The CDR3 is 13 amino acids. Germline V CDR1 and CDR2: SGHAT, FQNNGV. The V segment lost 5 bases and the J segment 3 bases; nucleotides outside the gene matches: 3. Per the study methods: Researchers report that nucleated cell counts were estimated from reference gene primer amplification. This table comes from immunoSEQ multiplex PCR, and its TCRdb copy is limited to in-frame clones, with some not included. V, J and clone size derive from that table, while D and trimming were established from the DNA sequence. The table has some 100,000 clones, approximately 87% seen once. The data were taken from a study of blood T cell repertoires in COVID-19. Study context: Acute-phase and convalescent COVID-19 samples originated in the United States, Italy and Spain. Nucleic acid was either cDNA or gDNA, and it came from T cells, B-cell-depleted T cells, or PBMCs.

V is TRBV11-2 and J is TRBJ1-1, with TRBD1 identical over 7 bases. Sequencing used peripheral blood. This TCR was sampled from a woman between 50 and 59 years old with acute or convalescent COVID-19. The DNA for the CDR3 is TGTGCCAGCAGCCTTACAGGGGACACTGAAGCTTTCTTT. Protein product: CASSLTGDTEAFF. The entire variable domain, with the rest obtained from reference TRBV11-2 and TRBJ1-1, is as follows: EAGVAQSPRYKIIEKRQSVAFWCNPISGHATLYWYQQILGQGPKLLIQFQNNGVVDDSQLPKDRFSAERLKGVDSTLKIQPAKLEDSAVYLCASSLTGDTEAFFGQGTRLTVV.